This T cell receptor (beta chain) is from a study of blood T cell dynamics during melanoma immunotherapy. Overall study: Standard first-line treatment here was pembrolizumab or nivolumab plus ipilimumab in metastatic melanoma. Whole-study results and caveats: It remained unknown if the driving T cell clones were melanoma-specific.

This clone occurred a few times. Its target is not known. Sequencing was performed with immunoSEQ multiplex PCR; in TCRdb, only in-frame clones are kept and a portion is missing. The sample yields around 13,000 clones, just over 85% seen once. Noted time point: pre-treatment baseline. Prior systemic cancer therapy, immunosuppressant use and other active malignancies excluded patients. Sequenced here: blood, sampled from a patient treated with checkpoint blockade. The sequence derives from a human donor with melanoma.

CDR3 sequence (DNA): TGCGCCAGCAGCCCAGGCCCTGGGGTCGGAGCCAATCAGCCCCAGCATTTT. It encodes CASSPGPGVGANQPQHF. The chain carries TRBV4-1 and TRBJ1-5; D not resolved. The V end lost 4 bases, the J end lost 3 bases, and 19 bases lay between the germline ends. The CDR3 runs 17 residues. CDR1 and CDR2 from the germline V gene are MGHRA and YSYEKL.